This TCR beta chain was captured by sequencing in a study of cytomegalovirus exposure and HLA in healthy donors. Overall study context: The 90 to 150 validation repertoires, a later analysis reported, used the same platform as the approximately 630 first-cohort repertoires. General study results and limits: Researchers catalogued around 150 TCR beta chains as cytomegalovirus-associated.

The protocol was immunoSEQ multiplex PCR, while the TCRdb copy is restricted to in-frame clones and leaves out a portion. This sample has about 180,000 clones, with 85% found just once. As regards this clone: Antigen unknown.

The germline V and J ends were trimmed by 2 bases and 12 bases, with 14 bases remaining between them. The CDR3 consists of 13 residues. Germline V gene lookup returns CDR1 SEHNR and CDR2 FQNEAQ (reference sequence). Input material: PBMCs. The chain is built from TRBV7-9 and TRBJ2-1; maybe TRBD2 (5 bases). This clonotype originated in a man between 18 and 29 years old in good health and CMV-seropositive. DNA for the CDR3: TGTGCCAGCAGCTTAAGGGTAACGGGAAGGCAGTTCTTC. Translation: CASSLRVTGRQFF.